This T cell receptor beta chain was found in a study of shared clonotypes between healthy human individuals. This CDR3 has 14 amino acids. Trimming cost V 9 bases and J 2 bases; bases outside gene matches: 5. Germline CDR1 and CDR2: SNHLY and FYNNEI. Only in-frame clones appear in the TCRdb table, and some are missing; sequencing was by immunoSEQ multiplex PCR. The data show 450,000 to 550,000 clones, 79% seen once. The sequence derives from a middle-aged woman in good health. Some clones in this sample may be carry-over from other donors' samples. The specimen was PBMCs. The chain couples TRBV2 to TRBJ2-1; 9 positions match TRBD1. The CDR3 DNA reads TGTGCCAGTGGGGACAGGGTGGCCTACAATGAGCAGTTCTTC. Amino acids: CASGDRVAYNEQFF.